Described below is a single T cell receptor (beta chain) sequence and its context. Its antigen remains unknown. These data are taken from a study of T cells in Graves' hyperthyroidism and ophthalmopathy. Findings and limits, study-wide: Ophthalmopathy could be told apart from stable hyperthyroidism with a 13 V-J model. Most clonotypes expanded in the thyroid (above 0.001) were also present in blood.

The V end was cut by 3 bases, the J end by 8 bases, with 12 bases between. The CDR3 is made up of 13 amino acids. The germline gives CDR1 LNHDA, CDR2 SQIVND (reference sequence). RNA transcripts served as the template for amplifying TCR beta CDR3 regions. Researchers ran a first-round RT-PCR on the TCR CDR3 using the HTBI primer set. TCRdb fed the multiplex PCR reads into MiXCR, producing one record per CDR3 protein. The table records 400,000 or so distinct CDR3 sequences, over 11% of them present only once. Sequencing was performed on blood. The TCR comes from a man in his fifties with Graves' ophthalmopathy. The rearrangement joins TRBV19 to TRBJ2-3; tentatively, D is TRBD1 (6 bases). This chain's CDR3 is CASSMGALGTQYF. The CDR3, as DNA: TGTGCCAGTAGTATGGGGGCCTTGGGTACGCAGTATTTT.